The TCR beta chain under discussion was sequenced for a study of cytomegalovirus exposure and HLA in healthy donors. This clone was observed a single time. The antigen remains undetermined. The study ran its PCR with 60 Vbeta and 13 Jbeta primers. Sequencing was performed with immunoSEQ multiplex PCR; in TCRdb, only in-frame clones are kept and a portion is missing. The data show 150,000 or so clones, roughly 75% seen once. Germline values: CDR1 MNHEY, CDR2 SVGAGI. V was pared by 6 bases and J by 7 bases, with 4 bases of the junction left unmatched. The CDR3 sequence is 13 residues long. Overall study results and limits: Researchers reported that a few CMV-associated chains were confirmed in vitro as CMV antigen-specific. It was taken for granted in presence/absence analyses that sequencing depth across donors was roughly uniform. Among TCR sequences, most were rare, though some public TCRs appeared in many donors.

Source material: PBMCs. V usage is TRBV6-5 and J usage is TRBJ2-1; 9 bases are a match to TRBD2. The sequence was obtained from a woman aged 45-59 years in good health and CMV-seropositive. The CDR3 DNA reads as TGTGCCAGCAGAGGGGCGGGAGGGAATGAGCAGTTCTTC. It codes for CASRGAGGNEQFF.